This T cell receptor (beta chain) was sequenced during a study of shared clonotypes between healthy human individuals. The CDR3 totals 16 residues. The ends were cut back, 1 base at V and 7 bases at J, with 16 bases in the middle. Germline V lookup: CDR1 MNHEY, CDR2 SMNVEV (reference sequence). Turning to this clone: Its antigen is unidentified.

Findings of the study overall: At large depth, rarefaction still showed sorted-subset sequencing to be incomplete. Represented genetic and exposure-history diversity was restricted by having few donors.

The repertoire was sequenced with immunoSEQ multiplex PCR; TCRdb's copy has only in-frame clones and lacks some. The sample lists around 2.1 million clones, about 93% occurring once. Naivety among CD8 cells was defined by CD45RO negativity and positive CCR7 selection, thereby excluding terminally differentiated effector memory CD45RA+ cells. The V and J genes are TRBV27 and TRBJ2-2, with D possibly being TRBD1 (6 bases). The sequence was obtained from a man aged 18 to 29 in good health. Some clones in this sample may be carry-over from other donors' samples. Material: naive CD8+ T cells from PBMCs. CDR3 nucleotides: TGTGCCAGCAGTTTATTGGGGGCAGGGCAGATCGGGGAGCTGTTTTTT. This encodes CASSLLGAGQIGELFF.